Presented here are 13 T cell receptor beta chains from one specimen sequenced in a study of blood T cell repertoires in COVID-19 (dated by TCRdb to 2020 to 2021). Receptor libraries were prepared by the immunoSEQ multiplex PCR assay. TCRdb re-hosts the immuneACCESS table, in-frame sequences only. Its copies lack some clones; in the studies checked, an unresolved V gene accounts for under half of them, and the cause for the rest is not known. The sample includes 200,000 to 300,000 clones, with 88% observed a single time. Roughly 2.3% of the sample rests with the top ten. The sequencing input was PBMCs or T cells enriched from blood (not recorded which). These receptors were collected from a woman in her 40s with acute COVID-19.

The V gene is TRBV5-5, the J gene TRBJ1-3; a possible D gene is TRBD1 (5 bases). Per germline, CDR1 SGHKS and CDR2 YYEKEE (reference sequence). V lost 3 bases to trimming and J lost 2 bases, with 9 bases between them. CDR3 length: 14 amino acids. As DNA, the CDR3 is TGTGCCAGCAGCTCCGGGGGGGCTGGAAACACCATATATTTT. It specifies CASSSGGAGNTIYF.

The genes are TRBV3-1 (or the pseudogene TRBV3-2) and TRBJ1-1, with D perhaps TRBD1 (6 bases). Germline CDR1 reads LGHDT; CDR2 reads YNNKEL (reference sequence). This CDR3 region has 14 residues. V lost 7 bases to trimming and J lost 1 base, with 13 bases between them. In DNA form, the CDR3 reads TGTGCCAGCATCCACTCGGACAGGAACACTGAAGCTTTCTTT. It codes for CASIHSDRNTEAFF.

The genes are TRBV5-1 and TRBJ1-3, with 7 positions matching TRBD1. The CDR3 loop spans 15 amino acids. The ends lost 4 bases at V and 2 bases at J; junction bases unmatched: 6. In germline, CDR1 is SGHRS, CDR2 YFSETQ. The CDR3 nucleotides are TGCGCCAGCAGCGATGAGGGGGCCCCTGGAAACACCATATATTTT. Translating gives CASSDEGAPGNTIYF.

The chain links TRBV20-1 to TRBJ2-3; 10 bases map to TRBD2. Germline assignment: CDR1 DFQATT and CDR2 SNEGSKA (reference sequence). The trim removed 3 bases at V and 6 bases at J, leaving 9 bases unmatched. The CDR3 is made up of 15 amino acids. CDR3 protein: CSASGASGSADTQYF. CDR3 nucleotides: TGCAGTGCTAGTGGGGCTAGCGGGAGTGCGGATACGCAGTATTTT.

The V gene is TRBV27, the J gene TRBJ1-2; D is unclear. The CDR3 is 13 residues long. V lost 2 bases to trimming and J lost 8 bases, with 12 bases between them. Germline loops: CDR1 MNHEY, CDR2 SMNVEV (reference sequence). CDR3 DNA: TGTGCCAGCAGTTTAAGTCAGACGGGAGGCTACACCTTC. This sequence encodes CASSLSQTGGYTF.

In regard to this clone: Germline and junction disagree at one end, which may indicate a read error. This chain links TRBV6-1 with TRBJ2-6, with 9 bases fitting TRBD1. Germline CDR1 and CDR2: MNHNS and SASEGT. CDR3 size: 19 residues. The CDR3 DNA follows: TGTGCCAGCAGGGAAGAACCGGGACAGGGACTGTCTGGGGCCAACGTCCTGACTTTC. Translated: CASREEPGQGLSGANVLTF.

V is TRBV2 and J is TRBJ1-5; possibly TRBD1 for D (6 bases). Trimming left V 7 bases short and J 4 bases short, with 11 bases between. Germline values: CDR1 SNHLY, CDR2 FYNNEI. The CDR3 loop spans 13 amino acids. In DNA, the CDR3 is TGTGCCAGCATGAAGGACAGTAATCAGCCCCAGCATTTT. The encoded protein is CASMKDSNQPQHF. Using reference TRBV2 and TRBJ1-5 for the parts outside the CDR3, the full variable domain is EPEVTQTPSHQVTQMGQEVILRCVPISNHLYFYWYRQILGQKVEFLVSFYNNEISEKSEIFDDQFSVERPDGSNFTLKIRSTKLEDSAMYFCASMKDSNQPQHFGDGTRLSIL.

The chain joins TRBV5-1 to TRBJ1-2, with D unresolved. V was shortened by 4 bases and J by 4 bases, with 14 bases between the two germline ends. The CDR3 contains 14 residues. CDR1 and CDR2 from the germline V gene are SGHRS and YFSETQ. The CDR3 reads CASSLDHGAYGYTF. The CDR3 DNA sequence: TGCGCCAGCAGCCTAGATCACGGCGCCTATGGCTACACCTTC.

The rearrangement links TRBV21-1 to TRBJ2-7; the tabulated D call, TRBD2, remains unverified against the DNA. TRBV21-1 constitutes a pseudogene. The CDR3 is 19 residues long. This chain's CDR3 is CASSKGSVAGVPLSYEQYV. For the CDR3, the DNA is TGTGCCAGCAGCAAAGGCTCCGTAGCGGGAGTCCCTCTTTCCTACGAGCAGTACGTC.

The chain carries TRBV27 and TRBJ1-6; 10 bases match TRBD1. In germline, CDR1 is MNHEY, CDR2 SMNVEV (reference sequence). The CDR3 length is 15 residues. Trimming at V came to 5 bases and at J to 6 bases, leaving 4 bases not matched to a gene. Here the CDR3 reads CASSGGTGANSPLHF. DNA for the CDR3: TGTGCCAGCAGTGGAGGGACAGGGGCTAATTCACCCCTCCACTTT.

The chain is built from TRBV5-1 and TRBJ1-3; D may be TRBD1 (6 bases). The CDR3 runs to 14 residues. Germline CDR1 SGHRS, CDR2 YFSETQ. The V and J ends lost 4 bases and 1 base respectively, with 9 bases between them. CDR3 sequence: CASSEQGSGNTIYF. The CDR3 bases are TGCGCCAGCAGCGAACAGGGTTCTGGAAACACCATATATTTT. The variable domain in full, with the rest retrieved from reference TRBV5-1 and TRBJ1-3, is KAGVTQTPRYLIKTRGQQVTLSCSPISGHRSVSWYQQTPGQGLQFLFEYFSETQRNKGNFPGRFSGRQFSNSRSEMNVSTLELGDSALYLCASSEQGSGNTIYFGEGSWLTVV.

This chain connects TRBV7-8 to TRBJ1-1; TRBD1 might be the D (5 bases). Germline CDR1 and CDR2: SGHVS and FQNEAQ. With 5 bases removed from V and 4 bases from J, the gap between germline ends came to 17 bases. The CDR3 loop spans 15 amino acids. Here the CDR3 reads CASSVKLRRATEAFF. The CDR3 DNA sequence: TGTGCCAGCAGCGTAAAACTCCGCAGGGCCACTGAAGCTTTCTTT.

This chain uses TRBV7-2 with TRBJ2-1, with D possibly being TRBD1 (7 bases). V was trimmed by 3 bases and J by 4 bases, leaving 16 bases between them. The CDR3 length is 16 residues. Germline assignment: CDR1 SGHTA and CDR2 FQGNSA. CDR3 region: CASSLSSTGRYNEQFF. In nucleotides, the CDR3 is TGTGCCAGCAGCTTGTCTTCGACAGGGAGGTACAATGAGCAGTTCTTC. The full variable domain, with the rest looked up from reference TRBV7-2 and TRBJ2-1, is GAGVSQSPSNKVTEKGKDVELRCDPISGHTALYWYRQSLGQGLEFLIYFQGNSAPDKSGLPSDRFSAERTGGSVSTLTIQRTQQEDSAVYLCASSLSSTGRYNEQFFGPGTRLTVL.